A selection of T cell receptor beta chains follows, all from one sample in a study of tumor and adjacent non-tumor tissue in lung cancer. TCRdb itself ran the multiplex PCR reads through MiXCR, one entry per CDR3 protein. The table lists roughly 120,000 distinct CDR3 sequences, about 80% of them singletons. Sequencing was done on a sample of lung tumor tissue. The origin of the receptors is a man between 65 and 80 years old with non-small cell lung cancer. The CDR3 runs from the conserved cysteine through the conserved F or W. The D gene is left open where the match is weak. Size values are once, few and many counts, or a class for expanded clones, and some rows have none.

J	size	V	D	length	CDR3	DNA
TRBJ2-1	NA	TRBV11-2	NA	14	CASSLARQYNERSF	TGTGCCAGCAGCTTAGCAAGACAGTACAATGAGCGGTCCTTC
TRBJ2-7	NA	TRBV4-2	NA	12	CVSSQGYSVQYF	TGTGTCAGCAGCCAGGGATATAGCGTGCAGTACTTC
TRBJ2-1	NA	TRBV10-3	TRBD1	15	CAISEQGGSYNQQFF	TGTGCCATCTCGGAACAGGGGGGATCCTACAATCAGCAGTTCTTC
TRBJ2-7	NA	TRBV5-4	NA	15	CASSLGVAVDLEQYF	TGTGCCAGCAGTTTGGGGGTAGCGGTGGATCTGGAGCAGTATTTC
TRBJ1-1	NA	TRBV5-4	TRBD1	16	CASRPTGGGMNTAAFF	TGCGCCAGCAGGCCGACAGGGGGCGGGATGAACACTGCAGCTTTCTTT
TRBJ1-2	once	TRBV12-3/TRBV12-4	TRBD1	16	CASSLPRDSPAHDYIF	TGTGCCAGCAGTTTACCCCGGGACAGCCCTGCGCATGACTACATCTTC
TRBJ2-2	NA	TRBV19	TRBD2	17	CASSKTASGGVTWELFF	TGTGCCAGTAGTAAGACTGCTTCTGGGGGGGTCACCTGGGAGCTGTTTTTT
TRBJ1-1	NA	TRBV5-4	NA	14	CASSLGNRAYEALF	TGTGCCAGCAGCTTGGGTAATAGGGCATATGAAGCTCTCTTT
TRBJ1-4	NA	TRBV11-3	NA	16	CVDSLVGGTSNEKLFF	TGTGTCGACAGCTTAGTAGGTGGAACGTCTAATGAAAAACTGTTTTTT
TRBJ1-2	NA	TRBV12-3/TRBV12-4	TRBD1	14	CASSLDRAEYGYTF	TGTGCAAGCAGTTTAGACAGGGCGGAGTATGGCTACACCTTC
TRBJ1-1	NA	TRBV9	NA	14	CAGSVGTVNTEAFF	TGTGCCGGCAGCGTAGGCACGGTGAACACTGAAGCTTTCTTT
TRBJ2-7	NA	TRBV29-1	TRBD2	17	CSVEDTILAGVSYEQYF	TGCAGCGTTGAAGATACTATACTAGCGGGAGTATCGTACGAGCAGTACTTC
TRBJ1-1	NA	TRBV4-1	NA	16	CASSRGHSDRNTEAFF	TGCGCCAGCAGCCGAGGCCACAGCGATCGGAACACTGAAGCTTTCTTT
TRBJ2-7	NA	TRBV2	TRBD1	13	CTSSTDRVYEQYF	TGTACCAGCAGTACGGACAGGGTTTACGAGCAGTACTTC
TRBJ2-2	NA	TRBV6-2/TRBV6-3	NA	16	CASRYGQRADTGELFF	TGTGCCAGCAGATATGGACAGAGGGCAGACACCGGGGAGCTGTTTTTT
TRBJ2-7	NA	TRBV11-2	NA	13	CGSSQWTEREQYF	TGTGGCAGCAGTCAATGGACAGAGCGCGAGCAGTACTTC
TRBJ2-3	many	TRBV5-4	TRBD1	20	CASSLSMWTGDTTSTDTQYF	TGTGCCAGCAGCTTGTCTATGTGGACAGGGGACACTACTAGCACAGATACGCAGTATTTT
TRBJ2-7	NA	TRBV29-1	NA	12	CRAWGNSYGQYF	TGCCGCGCTTGGGGCAACTCCTACGGGCAGTACTTC
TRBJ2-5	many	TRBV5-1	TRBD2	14	CASSWTGGAETQYF	TGCGCCAGCAGCTGGACCGGGGGGGCGGAGACCCAGTACTTC
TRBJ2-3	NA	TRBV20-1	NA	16	CSARSLPGDRTDSQYF	TGCAGTGCTAGGAGTCTTCCCGGGGATCGGACAGATTCGCAGTATTTT
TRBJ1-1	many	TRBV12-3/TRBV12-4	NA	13	CASSLQGRSSAFF	TGTGCCAGCAGTTTACAGGGACGAAGTTCAGCTTTCTTT
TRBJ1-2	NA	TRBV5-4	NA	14	CGSSLGIAFYGYTF	TGTGGCAGCAGCTTGGGTATAGCCTTCTATGGCTACACCTTC
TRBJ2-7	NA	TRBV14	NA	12	CASSTHLHEQNF	TGTGCCAGCAGCACACACCTCCACGAGCAGAACTTC
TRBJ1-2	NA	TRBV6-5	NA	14	CARSYSIRSGGYTF	TGTGCCAGAAGTTACTCGATCCGTTCTGGCGGCTACACATTC
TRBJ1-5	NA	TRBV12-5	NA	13	CACGFDRSQPQHF	TGTGCCTGTGGTTTTGACAGAAGTCAGCCCCAGCATTTT
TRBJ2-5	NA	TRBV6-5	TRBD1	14	CASDYSWTGKTQCF	TGTGCCAGCGATTACTCGTGGACAGGAAAGACCCAGTGCTTC
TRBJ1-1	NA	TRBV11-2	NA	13	CACNLGTSDKPLF	TGTGCATGCAACTTAGGGACATCCGATAAACCTCTCTTT
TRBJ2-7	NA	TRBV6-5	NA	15	CVVGRRLVGYYEQYF	TGTGTCGTCGGAAGGAGACTAGTAGGTTATTACGAGCAGTACTTC
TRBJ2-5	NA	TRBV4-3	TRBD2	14	CTSGQEAGRETQYF	TGCACTAGCGGCCAAGAAGCGGGACGAGAGACCCAGTACTTC
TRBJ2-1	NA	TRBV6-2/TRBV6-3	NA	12	CANSYVVGEQFF	TGTGCCAACAGTTACGTCGTTGGAGAGCAGTTCTTC
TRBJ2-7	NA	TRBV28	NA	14	CASSPRTAPYEQCF	TGTGCCAGCAGTCCCAGGACAGCTCCCTACGAGCAGTGCTTC
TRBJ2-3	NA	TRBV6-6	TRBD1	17	CASSYDPDRGRTETQYF	TGTGCCAGCAGTTACGACCCAGATAGGGGGCGCACAGAAACGCAGTATTTT
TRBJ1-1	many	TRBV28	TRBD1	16	CASRPPQGASGTEAFF	TGTGCCAGCAGACCCCCACAGGGGGCCTCCGGCACTGAAGCTTTCTTT
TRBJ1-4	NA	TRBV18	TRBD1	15	CASSAPGQENEKLFF	TGTGCCAGCTCAGCGCCGGGACAGGAAAATGAAAAACTGTTTTTT
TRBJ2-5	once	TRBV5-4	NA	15	CASHTTPSYWETQYF	TGTGCCAGCCATACGACTCCCTCATATTGGGAGACCCAGTACTTC
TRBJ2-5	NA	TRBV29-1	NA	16	CGTTPYIQTGQETQYF	TGCGGCACCACGCCCTACATCCAGACAGGTCAAGAGACCCAGTACTTC
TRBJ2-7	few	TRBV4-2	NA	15	CTSSQEPGRLYEQYF	TGTACCAGCAGCCAGGAGCCGGGACGCCTCTACGAACAGTACTTC
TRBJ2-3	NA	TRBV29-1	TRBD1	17	CSLLRYVTGGDTDTQYF	TGCAGCCTACTCCGATATGTGACAGGGGGGGACACAGATACGCAATATTTT
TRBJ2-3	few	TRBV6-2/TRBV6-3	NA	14	CASKDRTNTETQYF	TGTGCCAGTAAGGATCGGACGAACACAGAAACGCAGTATTTT
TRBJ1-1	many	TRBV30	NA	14	CAWSRAVLNTEAFF	TGTGCCTGGAGTAGGGCGGTACTGAACACTGAAGCTTTCTTT
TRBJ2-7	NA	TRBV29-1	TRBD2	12	CSVPSGNYDQYF	TGCAGCGTTCCTAGCGGGAACTACGATCAGTACTTC
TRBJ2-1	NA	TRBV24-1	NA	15	CATSGVLVGVRVQLF	TGTGCCACCAGTGGTGTATTAGTGGGAGTTCGGGTGCAGCTCTTC
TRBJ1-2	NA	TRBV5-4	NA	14	CASSFCTAFYGYTF	TGTGCCAGCAGCTTTTGTACAGCCTTCTATGGCTACACCTTC
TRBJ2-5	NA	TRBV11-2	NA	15	CVNSFLTGEQETQYF	TGTGTCAACAGCTTTCTAACAGGCGAACAAGAGACCCAGTACTTC
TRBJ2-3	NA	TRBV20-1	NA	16	CNVRSLPGDGTDTQYF	TGCAATGTTAGGAGTCTTCCCGGGGATGGGACAGATACGCAGTATTTT
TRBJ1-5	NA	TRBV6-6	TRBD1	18	CASSYFGSGQISNQPQHF	TGTGCCAGCAGTTACTTCGGGTCGGGACAGATTAGCAATCAGCCCCAGCATTTT
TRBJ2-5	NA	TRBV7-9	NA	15	CASNSLREHQETRYF	TGTGCCAGCAACTCCCTCCGGGAACACCAAGAGACCCGGTACTTC
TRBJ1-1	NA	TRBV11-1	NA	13	CASSLGRNTEAFF	TGTGCCAGCAGCCTAGGACGGAACACTGAAGCTTTCTTT
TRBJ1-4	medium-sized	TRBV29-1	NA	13	CSVCGIPHEKLFF	TGCAGCGTCTGCGGCATTCCCCATGAAAAACTGTTTTTT
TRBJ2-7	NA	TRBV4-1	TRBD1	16	CASSQDEGRGSYKQYF	TGCGCCAGCAGCCAAGATGAAGGCAGGGGGTCCTACAAGCAGTATTTC
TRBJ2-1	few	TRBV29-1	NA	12	CSVAKGKNEQFF	TGCAGCGTTGCCAAGGGTAAGAATGAGCAGTTCTTC
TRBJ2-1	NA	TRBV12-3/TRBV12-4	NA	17	CATSSGGGGSLHNEQFF	TGTGCCACTAGTTCCGGGGGTGGTGGGAGCCTCCACAATGAGCAGTTCTTC
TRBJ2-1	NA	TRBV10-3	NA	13	CVIGGGSDNEQFF	TGTGTCATCGGGGGCGGGAGTGACAATGAGCAGTTCTTC